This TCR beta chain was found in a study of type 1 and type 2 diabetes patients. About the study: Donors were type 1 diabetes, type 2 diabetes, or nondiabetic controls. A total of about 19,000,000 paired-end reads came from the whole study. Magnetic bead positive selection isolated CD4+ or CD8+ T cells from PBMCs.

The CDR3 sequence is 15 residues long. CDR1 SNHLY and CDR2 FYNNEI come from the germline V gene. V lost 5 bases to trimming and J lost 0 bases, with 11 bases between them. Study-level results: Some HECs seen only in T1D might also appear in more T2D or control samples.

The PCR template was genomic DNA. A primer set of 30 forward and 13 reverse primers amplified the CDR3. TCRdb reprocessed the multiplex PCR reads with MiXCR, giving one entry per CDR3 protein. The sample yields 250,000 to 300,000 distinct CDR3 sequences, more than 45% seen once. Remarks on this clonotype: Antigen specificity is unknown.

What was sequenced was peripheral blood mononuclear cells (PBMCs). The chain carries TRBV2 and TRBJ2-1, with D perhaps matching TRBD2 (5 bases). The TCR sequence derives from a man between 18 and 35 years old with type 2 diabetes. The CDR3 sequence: CASSRTGSSYNEQFF. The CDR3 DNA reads TGTGCCAGCAGTCGGACGGGGAGCTCCTACAATGAGCAGTTCTTC.